This passage covers 29 T cell receptor beta chains from one sample sequenced in a study of blood T cell repertoires in COVID-19 (dated by TCRdb to the early 2020s). Library generation was performed with the immunoSEQ multiplex PCR assay. TCRdb re-hosts the immuneACCESS table, in-frame sequences only. Its copies lack some clones; in the studies checked, an unresolved V gene accounts for under half of them, and the cause for the rest is not known. For this sample the table gives 250,000 to 300,000 clones, of which about 89% were detected only once. The top ten clonotypes cover approximately 2.2% of the sample. The sample consisted of peripheral blood. These receptors all come from a man between 50 and 59 years old with acute or convalescent COVID-19.

The rearrangement joins TRBV9 to TRBJ1-4, with D tentatively TRBD1 (5 bases). The V end was cut by 4 bases, the J end by 4 bases, with 17 bases between. The germline CDR1 and CDR2 sequences are SGDLS and YYNGEE. The CDR3 runs 16 residues. The DNA for the CDR3 is TGTGCCAGCAGCATTACTACCGGGCAGGGTAATGAAAAACTGTTTTTT. Residues: CASSITTGQGNEKLFF.

Written as DNA, the CDR3 is TGCGCCAGCAGCCAAGGTAGAGTGTCCGGGGAGCTGTTTTTT. Encoded protein: CASSQGRVSGELFF. V gene TRBV4-1 combines with J gene TRBJ2-2, with unresolved D. The germline V and J ends were trimmed by 1 base and 6 bases, with 9 bases remaining between them. The CDR3 has 14 amino acids. The germline gives CDR1 MGHRA, CDR2 YSYEKL.

This sequence joins TRBV12-3 or TRBV12-4 and TRBJ2-7; TRBD2 might be the D (6 bases). The length of the CDR3 is 12 residues. V was clipped by 8 bases and J by 0 bases, with 8 bases between them. Here the CDR3 reads CASGGSSYEQYF. The CDR3 DNA sequence: TGTGCCAGCGGGGGGAGCTCCTACGAGCAGTACTTC.

This chain connects TRBV5-1 to TRBJ2-5; 12 bases are a match to TRBD2. This CDR3 is 17 amino acids long. V shed 0 bases and J 5 bases; nucleotides not matched to a gene: 8. The germline gives CDR1 SGHRS, CDR2 YFSETQ. The CDR3 is CASSLARTSGEAETQYF. The CDR3 DNA reads TGCGCCAGCAGCTTGGCCCGGACTAGCGGGGAGGCTGAGACCCAGTACTTC.

V and J are TRBV18 and TRBJ2-5; D remains ambiguous. There are 15 residues in the CDR3. Trimming removed 0 bases from V and 0 bases from J, with 8 bases in between. Germline CDR1 is KGHSH and CDR2 is LQKENI. The CDR3 DNA sequence: TGTGCCAGCTCACCACCGTCCTACCACCAAGAGACCCAGTACTTC. It codes for CASSPPSYHQETQYF.

The chain carries TRBV6-1 and TRBJ1-5, with TRBD1 matching over 7 bases. The J segment lost 7 bases and the V segment lost 3 bases, leaving 9 bases of the junction unmatched. Germline assignment: CDR1 MNHNS and CDR2 SASEGT. The CDR3 runs to 15 residues. The CDR3 region has the DNA TGTGCCAGCAGTGATGCTTCACAGGGGTGGCAGCCCCAGCATTTT. Translated, it gives CASSDASQGWQPQHF.

The genes are TRBV7-9 and TRBJ2-5; D not certain. V gave up 1 base and J gave up 2 bases, with 11 bases separating them. Germline assignment: CDR1 SEHNR and CDR2 FQNEAQ (reference sequence). The CDR3 contains 15 residues. The CDR3 protein is CASSLDLGGQETQYF. In DNA form, the CDR3 reads TGTGCCAGCAGCTTAGATCTCGGCGGACAAGAGACCCAGTACTTC.

This clone turned up a few times. The rearrangement uses TRBV18 and TRBJ2-1, with D possibly being TRBD1 (6 bases). Trimming pared 0 bases from V and 6 bases from J, leaving 18 bases between. CDR3 size: 17 residues. The germline gives CDR1 KGHSH, CDR2 LQKENI. The CDR3 here is CASSPPGDRPKVNEQFF. In DNA form, the CDR3 reads TGTGCCAGCTCACCACCTGGCGACAGGCCAAAGGTCAATGAGCAGTTCTTC.

The V and J genes are TRBV11-1 and TRBJ2-3; D remains unclear. This CDR3 has 13 amino acids. Trimming left V 3 bases short and J 2 bases short, with 6 bases between. Per germline, CDR1 SGHAT and CDR2 FQDESV (reference sequence). In nucleotides, the CDR3 is TGTGCCAGCAGCTTTGAGTACACAGATACGCAGTATTTT. It translates to CASSFEYTDTQYF. The full variable domain, in which reference TRBV11-1 and TRBJ2-3 provide the parts outside the CDR3, is EAEVAQSPRYKITEKSQAVAFWCDPISGHATLYWYRQILGQGPELLVQFQDESVVDDSQLPKDRFSAERLKGVDSTLKIQPAELGDSAMYLCASSFEYTDTQYFGPGTRLTVL.

This clone has just one count. The chain joins TRBV12-3 or TRBV12-4 to TRBJ1-1; 9 bases line up with TRBD1. There are 11 residues in the CDR3. V shed 6 bases, J shed 11 bases, and the junction held 4 bases outside the gene matches. The CDR3 DNA follows: TGTGCCAGCAGCACTGGACAGGGGGCTTTCTTT. Its translation is CASSTGQGAFF.

Written as DNA, the CDR3 is TGTGCCAGCAGTTTGGGCGGGTACGGCGGCTACACCTTC. This sequence encodes CASSLGGYGGYTF. The V and J genes are TRBV12-3 or TRBV12-4 and TRBJ1-2; no clear D. The CDR3 runs to 13 residues. The germline V and J ends were trimmed by 3 bases and 8 bases, with 13 bases remaining between them.

This clone was recorded once. This rearrangement joins TRBV6-5 to TRBJ2-5; D remains unclear. The CDR3 runs to 14 residues. Germline loops: CDR1 MNHEY, CDR2 SVGAGI. V lost 7 bases and J 0 bases, leaving 12 bases between the germline ends. The DNA for the CDR3 is TGTGCCAGCATGGCTGCCCAGTACCAAGAGACCCAGTACTTC. It translates to CASMAAQYQETQYF.

This rearrangement joins TRBV7-3 to TRBJ2-5, with 9 bases matching TRBD1. There are 16 residues in the CDR3. CDR1 and CDR2 from the germline V gene are SGHTA and FQGTGA. V lost 5 bases and J lost 4; bases outside the gene matches: 11. The CDR3 here is CASSPLDRGIGETQYF. The CDR3 coding sequence is TGTGCCAGCAGCCCATTGGACAGGGGCATTGGAGAGACCCAGTACTTC.

This clone appeared once. The chain uses TRBV5-1 and TRBJ1-1; D is possibly TRBD1 (6 bases). Trimming left V 2 bases short and J 1 base short, with 9 bases between. In germline, CDR1 is SGHRS, CDR2 YFSETQ. The CDR3 is 14 residues long. This CDR3 reads CASSFGTTNTEAFF. The DNA of the CDR3 is TGCGCCAGCAGCTTCGGGACAACGAACACTGAAGCTTTCTTT.

A single count supports this clone. The chain links TRBV7-9 to TRBJ2-5, with 9 bases aligning to TRBD2. There are 15 residues in the CDR3. Germline-derived CDR1 and CDR2 are SEHNR and FQNEAQ (reference sequence). The V gene end was trimmed by 5 bases and the J gene end by 3 bases; junction bases not matched to a gene: 7. CDR3 DNA sequence: TGTGCCAGCAGCCCAAGTGCGGGGGGGAAAGAGACCCAGTACTTC. This codes for CASSPSAGGKETQYF. Drawing the rest from reference TRBV7-9 and TRBJ2-5, the complete variable domain is DTGVSQNPRHKITKRGQNVTFRCDPISEHNRLYWYRQTLGQGPEFLTYFQNEAQLEKSRLLSDRFSAERPKGSFSTLEIQRTEQGDSAMYLCASSPSAGGKETQYFGPGTRLLVL.

The genes are TRBV7-8 and TRBJ1-1, with D unresolved. The length of the CDR3 is 16 residues. The V gene lost 1 base and the J gene lost 1 base, with 13 bases spanning the gap. In germline, CDR1 is SGHVS, CDR2 FQNEAQ. The CDR3, as DNA: TGTGCCAGCAGCTTAGAACATGCGGGCGCGAACACTGAAGCTTTCTTT. This sequence encodes CASSLEHAGANTEAFF.

This clone is judged medium-sized (0.01 to 0.1%). J is TRBJ2-3 and V is TRBV6-1; maybe TRBD2 (5 bases). Trimming left V 1 base short and J 0 bases short, with 11 bases between. The CDR3 spans 16 residues. Germline values: CDR1 MNHNS, CDR2 SASEGT. This chain's CDR3 is CASSEVARTSTDTQYF. The CDR3, as DNA: TGTGCCAGCAGTGAAGTGGCCCGGACTAGCACAGATACGCAGTATTTT.

V is TRBV20-1 and J is TRBJ1-2, with TRBD1 matching 7 bases. V gave up 3 bases and J gave up 4 bases; unmatched junction bases: 11. CDR1 and CDR2 from the germline V gene are DFQATT and SNEGSKA (reference sequence). The CDR3 is made up of 15 amino acids. The CDR3 loop is CSASITGVLGYGYTF. The CDR3 region has the DNA TGCAGTGCTAGTATAACAGGGGTTTTAGGCTATGGCTACACCTTC.

CDR3 amino acids: CASSLNGNTEAFF. The CDR3 region has the DNA TGTGCCAGCAGCCTAAATGGGAACACTGAAGCTTTCTTT. The chain recombines TRBV6-5 with TRBJ1-1; D unresolved. CDR1 and CDR2 (germline): MNHEY, SVGAGI. With 6 bases removed from V and 1 base from J, the gap between germline ends came to 9 bases. This CDR3 region has 13 residues.

As to this clone: Within the sample, other DNA sequences also encode this same CDR3. The V and J genes are TRBV20-1 and TRBJ1-5; no clear D. CDR1 is DFQATT, CDR2 SNEGSKA, per germline (reference sequence). V lost 3 bases, J lost 3 bases, and 9 bases lay in between. The length of the CDR3 is 13 residues. The CDR3 DNA sequence: TGCAGTGCTAGTTCTGGAGTCAATCAGCCCCAGCATTTT. Protein sequence: CSASSGVNQPQHF.

This clone was recorded only once. The chain is built from TRBV6-6 and TRBJ1-1; 9 positions match TRBD1. V trimming: 7 bases; J trimming: 5 bases; junction bases outside the gene matches: 8. The CDR3 length is 14 residues. Germline CDR1 MNHNY, CDR2 SVGAGI (reference sequence). The CDR3 reads CASTIPTGGTEAFF. The CDR3 coding sequence is TGTGCCAGCACCATTCCGACAGGGGGGACTGAAGCTTTCTTT.

The chain has TRBV7-9 and TRBJ2-3, with 7 bases that match TRBD1. CDR3 length: 15 amino acids. The V gene end was trimmed by 5 bases and the J gene end by 10 bases; junction bases not matched to a gene: 15. CDR1 SEHNR and CDR2 FQNEAQ come from the germline V gene (reference sequence). DNA for the CDR3: TGTGCCAGCAGCCCCTTGGCCGTAGCAGGGGGTGCGCAGTATTTT. Encoded protein: CASSPLAVAGGAQYF. The whole variable domain, remainder taken from reference TRBV7-9 and TRBJ2-3, is DTGVSQNPRHKITKRGQNVTFRCDPISEHNRLYWYRQTLGQGPEFLTYFQNEAQLEKSRLLSDRFSAERPKGSFSTLEIQRTEQGDSAMYLCASSPLAVAGGAQYFGPGTRLTVL.

V is TRBV19 and J is TRBJ1-2, with 7 bases that match TRBD1. The J segment lost 4 bases and the V segment lost 9 bases, leaving 11 bases of the junction unmatched. The V gene's germline CDR1 is LNHDA and CDR2 SQIVND (reference sequence). The CDR3 is made up of 14 amino acids. The CDR3 protein is CASSPGQTPYGYTF. The CDR3 DNA reads as TGTGCCAGCTCACCGGGACAGACCCCCTATGGCTACACCTTC. The whole variable domain, remainder taken from reference TRBV19 and TRBJ1-2, is DGGITQSPKYLFRKEGQNVTLSCEQNLNHDAMYWYRQDPGQGLRLIYYSQIVNDFQKGDIAEGYSVSREKKESFPLTVTSAQKNPTAFYLCASSPGQTPYGYTFGSGTRLTVV.

The chain uses TRBV12-5 and TRBJ2-7; 8 bases match TRBD1. Losses at the gene ends were 3 bases for V and 1 base for J; bases not matched to a gene: 5. Germline values: CDR1 LGHNT, CDR2 FRNRAP. The CDR3 is 15 residues long. The CDR3 DNA is TGTGCTAGTGGTTTTATTAGGGACAGGTCCTACGAGCAGTACTTC. It encodes CASGFIRDRSYEQYF. The full variable domain, in which reference TRBV12-5 and TRBJ2-7 provide the parts outside the CDR3, is DARVTQTPRHKVTEMGQEVTMRCQPILGHNTVFWYRQTMMQGLELLAYFRNRAPLDDSGMPKDRFSAEMPDATLATLKIQPSEPRDSAVYFCASGFIRDRSYEQYFGPGTRLTVT.

This chain links TRBV5-6 with TRBJ2-6; maybe TRBD1 (5 bases). Germline V gene data show CDR1 as SGHDT and CDR2 as YYEEEE. The ends were cut back, 6 bases at V and 1 base at J, with 11 bases in the middle. The CDR3 has 15 residues. CDR3 sequence: CASTAGFSGANVLTF. CDR3 nucleotide sequence: TGTGCCAGCACCGCAGGGTTTTCTGGGGCCAACGTCCTGACTTTC.

This clone showed up just once. The chain couples TRBV3-1 (or the pseudogene TRBV3-2) to TRBJ2-7, with D possibly matching TRBD2 (5 bases). The ends were cut back, 0 bases at V and 7 bases at J, with 7 bases in the middle. Germline V lookup: CDR1 LGHDT, CDR2 YNNKEL (reference sequence). The CDR3 consists of 12 residues. Here the CDR3 reads CASSQDWEEQYF. CDR3 nucleotide sequence: TGTGCCAGCAGCCAAGACTGGGAGGAGCAGTACTTC.

The chain is built from TRBV2 and TRBJ1-1; D may be TRBD1 (5 bases). CDR1 is SNHLY and CDR2 is FYNNEI in the germline V gene. This CDR3 region has 19 residues. Trimming removed 10 bases from V and 5 bases from J, with 35 bases in between. The CDR3 region is CATNDLLSSNTGGETEAFF. The CDR3, as DNA: TGTGCCACCAACGACCTTCTCTCATCCAACACAGGAGGGGAAACTGAAGCTTTCTTT.

The count of this clone is one. This chain uses TRBV7-3 with TRBJ2-1, with 11 nucleotides matching TRBD1. Germline lookup yields CDR1 SGHTA and CDR2 FQGTGA. V lost 5 bases, J lost 6 bases, and 9 bases stayed unmatched. This CDR3 spans 16 amino acids. The CDR3 spells CASSRSSGQGANEQFF. Written as DNA, the CDR3 is TGTGCCAGCAGCCGTAGTAGCGGACAGGGGGCCAATGAGCAGTTCTTC.

A single count supports this clone. This chain connects TRBV5-6 to TRBJ2-7; D gene ambiguous. Trimming left V 1 base short and J 3 bases short, with 5 bases between. This CDR3 is 12 amino acids long. Germline loops: CDR1 SGHDT, CDR2 YYEEEE. The CDR3 loop reads CASSLQFYEQYF. In nucleotides, the CDR3 is TGTGCCAGCAGCTTGCAGTTCTACGAGCAGTACTTC.